A selection of T cell receptor delta chains follows, all from one sample in a study of Vδ1+ human thymocytes. TCRdb reanalyzed the multiplex PCR reads using CATT. Of over 65,000 delta-chain clones in the sample, about 35% are singletons; the top ten hold approximately 0.3%. Source material: Vdelta1+ gamma-delta thymocytes from the thymus. The origin of the receptors is a boy under two years old who had congenital heart surgery. Both conserved end residues are part of each CDR3. A D gene is named only where the DNA matches it firmly. Expanded clones get a size class; other rows say once, few or many, or leave the size out.

>TRDV1|TRDJ1|few|NA
TGTGCTCTTGGGGCACCCCATACGGGGGGAGACTGTGATAAACTCATCTTT
CALGAPHTGGDCDKLIF
>TRDV1|TRDJ1|few|NA
TGTGCTCTTGGGGAACAACGCTACACCGATAAACTCATCTTT
CALGEQRYTDKLIF
>TRDV2|TRDJ1|NA|NA
TGTGCCTGTGCCTCATGGTCCTATGGGGAACCCGATAAACTCATCTTT
CACASWSYGEPDKLIF
>TRDV1|TRDJ1|NA|TRDD3
TGTGCTCTTGGGGAACTGGTAGCTCCTATCCTCTGGGGGATACGAACCGATAAACTCATCTTT
CALGELVAPILWGIRTDKLIF
>TRDV1|TRDJ1|NA|NA
TGTGCTCTTGGCCAAACAAAGCCCCCTGGCCGCACCGATAAACTCATCTTT
CALGQTKPPGRTDKLIF
>TRDV1|TRDJ1|NA|NA
TGTGCTCTTGGGTACCGAAACTCGCTTTTTAGCGATAAACTCATCTTT
CALGYRNSLFSDKLIF
>TRDV1|TRDJ1|few|NA
TGTGCTCTTGGGGTCCCAGACGGGCACCTGGGCCGTCCAAACGGTAAACTCATCTTT
CALGVPDGHLGRPNGKLIF
>TRDV1|TRDJ1|NA|NA
TGTGCTCTTGGGGAACTGGACCGGAAATTCCTACAGCTGGTATGGGGGACACCACCCACCGATAAACTCATCTTT
CALGELDRKFLQLVWGTPPTDKLIF
>TRDV1|TRDJ1|NA|NA
TGTGCTCTTGGGGAACCCCTCGCCTTCCGCCCGTCTAAACTCATCTTT
CALGEPLAFRPSKLIF
>TRDV1|TRDJ1|few|NA
TGTGCTCTTGGGGAACACCCTTACGGTTGGTGGCATAAACTCATCTTT
CALGEHPYGWWHKLIF
>TRDV1|TRDJ1|NA|NA
TGTGCTCTTGGGGAACTTACTCCTACGGGCTGGGGCCTGTACACCGATAAACTCATCTTT
CALGELTPTGWGLYTDKLIF
>TRDV1|TRDJ1|NA|TRDD3
TGTGCTCTTGGGGGGCCCCTCTGTCTGGGGGATGGCACCGATAAACTCATCTTT
CALGGPLCLGDGTDKLIF
>TRDV1|TRDJ1|few|TRDD2
TGTGCTCTTGGGGGAAGTCGCGCTTCCTACGGTAAACTCATCTTT
CALGGSRASYGKLIF
>TRDV1|TRDJ1|few|TRDD3
TGTGCTCTTGGGGAAATCTATGAGTTGGGGGATAACACCGATAAACTCATCTTT
CALGEIYELGDNTDKLIF
>TRDV1|TRDJ1|NA|TRDD3
TGTGCTCTTGGGGAAACAATCTACGTCTCTCGACTGGGGGATGATGATCGCGATAAACTCATCTTT
CALGETIYVSRLGDDDRDKLIF
>TRDV1|TRDJ1|NA|TRDD2
TGTGCTCTTGGAACCAACTGGCCTTCCTCCAAGGCCGATAAACTCATCTTT
CALGTNWPSSKADKLIF
>TRDV1|TRDJ1|NA|TRDD3
TGTGCTCTTGGGGACGCGTGGCCTCAGCCGGGGGATAGGTCCGGAAACGGCGATAAACTCATCTTT
CALGDAWPQPGDRSGNGDKLIF
>TRDV1|TRDJ1|NA|TRDD3
TGTGCTCTTGGGGAAAGTCGACCGTACTGGGGGATACAAACCCCTGCCGATAAACTCATCTTT
CALGESRPYWGIQTPADKLIF
>TRDV1|TRDJ1|few|TRDD3
TGTGCTCTTGGGGAACAAGAACGCCCCCCTCCTACGACGAGGGTGGGGGATACGCGCGGTCCCCCCACCGATAAACTCATCTTT
CALGEQERPPPTTRVGDTRGPPTDKLIF
>TRDV1|TRDJ1|NA|NA
TGTGCTCTTGGGGACCTCCGCCCGCAAGGTCCCGATAAACTCATCTTT
CALGDLRPQGPDKLIF
>TRDV1|TRDJ1|NA|NA
TGTGCTCTTGGGGAAACGCTGGGACGGGGCTACACCGATAAACTCATCTTT
CALGETLGRGYTDKLIF
>TRDV2|TRDJ1|NA|NA
TGTGCCTGTTTTGGGGGCGCCGATAAACTCATCTTT
CACFGGADKLIF
>TRDV1|TRDJ1|once|TRDD3
TGTGCTCTTGGGGAGGAGTCCTTCCTACCCCGTACTGGGGGATACGCTTCCCCTTACACCGATAAACTCATCTTT
CALGEESFLPRTGGYASPYTDKLIF
>TRDV1|TRDJ1|NA|TRDD3
TGTGCTCTTGGGGAACTCACCGAAGTTACTGGGGGATACGCGGAGACCGATAAACTCATCTTT
CALGELTEVTGGYAETDKLIF
>TRDV2|TRDJ3|few|TRDD3
TGTGCCTGTGACACCGCCTGGGGGCTGCTATCTTGGGACACCCGACAGATGTTTTTC
CACDTAWGLLSWDTRQMFF
>TRDV1|TRDJ1|NA|NA
TGTGCTCTTGGGGAACTCCCCTTGGGGATGCGCCCTCACACCGATAAACTCATCTTT
CALGELPLGMRPHTDKLIF
>TRDV1|TRDJ1|NA|TRDD3
TGTGCTCTGGGGGCCAGGCCTTCCCGGGGATACGCCGGCTCTTACACCGATAAACTCATCTTT
CALGARPSRGYAGSYTDKLIF
>TRDV1|TRDJ1|NA|TRDD3
TGTGCTCTTGGGGAATGTGGTGCGTCCTACGGTACTGGGGGGCAGTACACCGATAAACTCATCTTT
CALGECGASYGTGGQYTDKLIF
>TRDV1|TRDJ1|NA|TRDD3
TGTGCTCTTGGGGAAGGCGTTTCGGAACAATACTGGGGATCCGTTAGGTACACCGATAAACTCATCTTT
CALGEGVSEQYWGSVRYTDKLIF
>TRDV1|TRDJ1|few|TRDD3
TGTGCTCTTGGGGATTCCTGCGCTACTGGGGATGGGGGGTACACCGATAAACTCATCTTT
CALGDSCATGDGGYTDKLIF
>TRDV1|TRDJ1|few|NA
TGTGCTCTTGGGGAACTAGAATGTCGGATTGCCGGGGGTTACACCGATAAACTCATCTTT
CALGELECRIAGGYTDKLIF
>TRDV1|TRDJ1|once|TRDD3
TGTGCTCTTGGGGATCGCGGCCCATACTGGGGGATTGTTGGTATATACACCGATAAACTCATCTTT
CALGDRGPYWGIVGIYTDKLIF